This T cell receptor beta chain was sequenced for a study of identical twins. Findings of the study overall: Abundant cord blood beta clonotypes carried fewer insertions; memory repertoires showed none. Zero-insertion findings could be partly confounded by invariant cells (MAIT and iNKT cells). The analysis was cross-sectional rather than longitudinal within donors. Out-of-frame TCR alpha sharing observed in monozygotic twins exceeded model estimates.

Trimming took 0 bases from V and 3 from J, leaving 15 bases between them. The CDR3 runs to 16 residues. Germline CDR1 and CDR2: MNHEY and SVGEGT. This clonotype was seen more than once but under ten times. Its antigen is as yet unknown. Each CDR3 protein is one row after TCRdb ran MiXCR on the 5' RACE reads. The sample holds approximately 670,000 distinct CDR3 sequences, 5.5% to 7.5% seen once. Material: naive T cells sorted from blood. The TCR originated in a man between 18 and 35 years old in good health. The chain uses TRBV6-2 or TRBV6-3 and TRBJ2-7, with a tentative D call TRBD1 (7 bases). In DNA form, the CDR3 reads TGTGCCAGCAGTTACTCCGCGGGACAGAAGATCTACGAGCAGTACTTC. This encodes CASSYSAGQKIYEQYF.